A single sample is the source of the 16 T cell receptor beta chains below, sequenced in a study of T cells in Graves' hyperthyroidism and ophthalmopathy. From RNA transcripts, TCR beta CDR3 regions were amplified. First-round RT-PCR with HTBI primers amplified the TCR CDR3 region. TCRdb re-derived calls from the multiplex PCR reads in MiXCR, one entry per CDR3 protein. The sample lists hundreds of thousands of distinct CDR3 sequences; around a fifth were seen once. Specimen: blood. These receptors were collected from a middle-aged man with Graves' ophthalmopathy.

This clonotype has a handful of counts. V usage is TRBV5-1 and J usage is TRBJ2-5, with TRBD1 as a possible D gene (5 bases). Germline CDR1 and CDR2: SGHRS and YFSETQ. V lost 0 bases to trimming and J lost 2 bases, with 8 bases between them. The CDR3 is 14 residues long. The DNA for the CDR3 is TGCGCCAGCAGCTTGGACAGGCTTCAAGAGACCCAGTACTTC. The encoded protein is CASSLDRLQETQYF.

This clonotype was observed a few times. The genes are TRBV4-2 and TRBJ2-3; 7 bases match TRBD2. The CDR3 has 15 residues. With 3 bases clipped from V and 2 bases from J, the junction kept 5 bases outside the gene matches. The V gene's germline CDR1 is LGHNA and CDR2 YNFKEQ. For the CDR3, the DNA is TGTGCCAGCAGCCAGTACGCGGGAGACACAGATACGCAGTATTTT. It yields the protein CASSQYAGDTDTQYF.

This clonotype was picked up a small number of times. This rearrangement joins TRBV6-1 to TRBJ2-2; D call uncertain. The V end lost 6 bases, the J end lost 4 bases, and 12 bases lay between the germline ends. Germline V gene data show CDR1 as MNHNS and CDR2 as SASEGT. This CDR3 spans 14 amino acids. The CDR3 nucleotides are TGTGCCAGCAGGCTAGAATCCCTCACCGGGGAGCTGTTTTTT. It specifies CASRLESLTGELFF.

This clonotype was counted at least ten times. The rearrangement links TRBV25-1 to TRBJ1-1; 9 nucleotides line up with TRBD1. Germline CDR1 MGHDK, CDR2 SYGVNS. This CDR3 comprises 18 residues. Trimming removed 0 bases from V and 3 bases from J; junction bases left unmatched: 11. The CDR3 bases are TGTGCCAGCAGTGAATATATAACACAGGGGGCCAGGGACACTGAAGCTTTCTTT. Its translation is CASSEYITQGARDTEAFF.

Many counts were recorded for this clonotype. V usage is TRBV2 and J usage is TRBJ2-3; possible D gene TRBD2, 5 bases. In germline, CDR1 is SNHLY, CDR2 FYNNEI. The CDR3 length is 13 residues. V gave up 0 bases and J gave up 7 bases, with 8 bases separating them. This CDR3 is CASSEALGNTQYF. CDR3 sequence (DNA): TGTGCCAGCAGTGAAGCCCTCGGGAATACGCAGTATTTT.

This clonotype was seen repeatedly, ten times or more. This chain connects TRBV20-1 to TRBJ1-1; 8 bases agree with TRBD1. The trim removed 7 bases at V and 4 bases at J, leaving 8 bases unmatched. Germline V gene lookup returns CDR1 DFQATT and CDR2 SNEGSKA (reference sequence). The CDR3 extends over 13 amino acids. CDR3 protein: CSDWQGAVTEAFF. In nucleotides, the CDR3 is TGCAGTGATTGGCAGGGGGCGGTCACTGAAGCTTTCTTT.

This clonotype was observed a few times. The chain uses TRBV18 and TRBJ2-5; D not resolved. Trimming removed 3 bases at V and 5 bases at J, with 10 bases between. Germline assignment: CDR1 KGHSH and CDR2 LQKENI. The CDR3 sequence is 13 residues long. CDR3 loop: CASSPGFGETQYF. DNA for the CDR3: TGTGCCAGCTCACCGGGGTTCGGCGAGACCCAGTACTTC.

This clonotype was detected a few times. The chain links TRBV7-3 to TRBJ1-6; 7 bases are shared with TRBD1. V shed 4 bases and J 6 bases; nucleotides not matched to a gene: 3. The CDR3 spans 14 residues. Germline V CDR1 and CDR2: SGHTA, FQGTGA. CDR3 sequence: CASSSGQANSPLHF. Written as DNA, the CDR3 is TGTGCCAGCAGCTCCGGACAGGCTAATTCACCCCTCCACTTT.

The rearrangement links TRBV6-1 to TRBJ2-1; the match to TRBD2 covers 14 bases. With V trimmed by 10 bases and J by 7 bases, 12 bases remained unmatched. Germline V gives CDR1 MNHNS, CDR2 SASEGT. The CDR3 has 16 residues. In DNA form, the CDR3 reads TGTGCCACCAGCCCCGGTGGGACTAGCGGGAGAAATGAGCAGTTCTTC. Protein: CATSPGGTSGRNEQFF.

This clonotype came up many times. The chain couples TRBV2 to TRBJ2-1; TRBD2 matches at 7 bases. With V trimmed by 4 bases and J by 4 bases, 10 bases remained unmatched. The CDR3 covers 16 residues. Per germline, CDR1 SNHLY and CDR2 FYNNEI. CDR3 loop: CASSVRGGNRYNEQFF. The CDR3, as DNA: TGTGCCAGCAGTGTGCGGGGAGGGAATCGATACAATGAGCAGTTCTTC.

This clonotype was detected only once. The J gene is TRBJ2-6, the V gene TRBV3-1, with a possible D match to TRBD1 (6 bases). The germline V gene has CDR1 LGHDT and CDR2 YNNKEL (reference sequence). Trimming removed 6 bases from V and 0 bases from J, with 12 bases in between. This CDR3 spans 16 amino acids. The CDR3 loop reads CASRPDRDSGANVLTF. As DNA, the CDR3 is TGTGCCAGCAGGCCGGACAGAGACTCTGGGGCCAACGTCCTGACTTTC.

This clonotype was observed many times. V is TRBV28 and J is TRBJ2-7; 8 bases map to TRBD2. Germline CDR1 and CDR2: MDHEN and SYDVKM. V dropped 6 bases and J dropped 3; count of bases not matched to a gene: 10. The CDR3 extends over 15 amino acids. The CDR3 DNA reads as TGTGCCAGCAGCAGCGTCGGGGGGGCGGGCTACGAGCAGTACTTC. Translating gives CASSSVGGAGYEQYF.

The chain employs TRBV3-1 and TRBJ2-5; D is perhaps TRBD2 (5 bases). The germline V gene has CDR1 LGHDT and CDR2 YNNKEL (reference sequence). This CDR3 is 16 amino acids long. Trimming took off 0 bases at V and 1 base at J, with 12 bases between the two ends. This CDR3 is CASSQDPLAGQETQYF. The CDR3 nucleotides are TGTGCCAGCAGCCAAGATCCGCTAGCCGGCCAAGAGACCCAGTACTTC.

This chain connects TRBV10-3 to TRBJ1-5; D ambiguous. CDR1 and CDR2 (germline): ENHRY, SYGVKD. Trimming stripped 10 bases from V and 1 base from J, with 11 bases between. The CDR3 contains 13 residues. CDR3 protein: CATRRESNQPQHF. The CDR3 coding sequence is TGTGCCACCCGACGGGAGAGCAATCAGCCCCAGCATTTT.

V is TRBV12-3 or TRBV12-4 and J is TRBJ2-1, with TRBD2 as a possible D gene (6 bases). V gave up 7 bases and J gave up 4 bases, with 8 bases separating them. The CDR3 contains 12 residues. In DNA form, the CDR3 reads TGTGCCAGCACGGGACTGTACAATGAGCAGTTCTTC. Protein product: CASTGLYNEQFF.

This clonotype was picked up many times. The chain employs TRBV2 and TRBJ1-5; TRBD1 matches 9 bases. The V segment lost 6 bases and the J segment 4 bases; nucleotides outside the gene matches: 7. The germline V gene has CDR1 SNHLY and CDR2 FYNNEI. The CDR3 is 15 residues long. In nucleotides, the CDR3 is TGTGCCAGCAGGGCCGACAGGGGGGAAAATCAGCCCCAGCATTTT. It translates to CASRADRGENQPQHF.